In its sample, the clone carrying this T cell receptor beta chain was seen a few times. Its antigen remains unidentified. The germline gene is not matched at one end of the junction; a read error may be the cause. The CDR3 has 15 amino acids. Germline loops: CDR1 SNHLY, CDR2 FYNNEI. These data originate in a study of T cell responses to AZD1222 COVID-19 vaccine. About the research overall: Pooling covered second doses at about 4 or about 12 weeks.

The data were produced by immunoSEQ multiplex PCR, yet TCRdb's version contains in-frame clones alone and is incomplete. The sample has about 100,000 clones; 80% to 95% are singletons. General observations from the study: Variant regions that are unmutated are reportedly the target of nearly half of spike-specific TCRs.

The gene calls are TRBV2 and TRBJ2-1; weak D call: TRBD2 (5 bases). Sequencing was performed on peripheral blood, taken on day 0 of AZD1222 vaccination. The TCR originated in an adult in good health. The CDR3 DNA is TGTGCCAGCAGAGAAGCGGAGAGCTCCTACAATGAGCAGTTCTTC. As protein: CASREAESSYNEQFF.